The T cell receptor beta chain described here comes from a study of T cell responses to AZD1222 COVID-19 vaccine. Study-wide results and caveats: Among vaccine-associated CD4 TCRs, coverage spanned spike, with dominance at 160-218 and 743-854. No repertoire was sampled before or during the peak T cell response, only after it. The reported proportion of spike-specific TCRs targeting unmutated variant regions was nearly half.

Points on this clone: Its antigen is currently unknown.

Here immunoSEQ multiplex PCR was the method, and the copy in TCRdb shows in-frame clones only, minus some. The table records around 170,000 clones, roughly 93% of them present only once. Deletions cut 7 bases from V and 6 bases from J, with 18 bases between. CDR3 length: 15 residues. Per germline, CDR1 WNHNN and CDR2 SYGVQD (reference sequence). The input for sequencing was peripheral blood, taken on day 0 of AZD1222 vaccination. The V and J genes are TRBV10-1 and TRBJ2-2; the D gene could be TRBD1 or TRBD2 (5 bases each). The TCR originated in an adult in good health. The CDR3 DNA follows: TGCGCCAGCATTCGGGACCGGACGTTCCCCGGGGAGCTGTTTTTT. It specifies CASIRDRTFPGELFF.